The 26 T cell receptor beta chains below were found in one sample sequenced in a study of response to subunit inactivated influenza vaccine. TCRdb itself ran the RT-PCR reads through MiXCR, one entry per CDR3 protein. The sample has some 850,000 distinct CDR3 sequences, around 20% seen once. The sample consisted of PBMCs from blood, taken 4 to 6 days after vaccination. The receptors were sampled from a man aged 50 to 59 who received an inactivated influenza vaccine.

This clonotype was picked up a small number of times. V and J are TRBV7-2 and TRBJ1-1, with 7 bases lining up with TRBD1. J was trimmed by 0 bases and V by 7 bases; bases with no gene match: 5. Germline CDR1 reads SGHTA; CDR2 reads FQGNSA. CDR3 size: 14 residues. CDR3 amino acids: CASTLDRLNTEAFF. Written as DNA, the CDR3 is TGTGCCAGCACCTTGGACAGGTTGAACACTGAAGCTTTCTTT.

The rearrangement uses TRBV20-1 and TRBJ2-3; the D gene is possibly TRBD1 (6 bases). Between the trimmed V and J ends, which lost 6 bases and 8 bases, there was a span of 18 bases. Germline CDR1 and CDR2: DFQATT and SNEGSKA (reference sequence). The CDR3 is 13 amino acids. The CDR3 spells CSAQGTLESTQYF. The CDR3 nucleotides are TGCAGTGCCCAGGGGACCCTCGAATCTACGCAGTATTTT.

This clonotype was counted a few times. This chain uses TRBV2 with TRBJ2-1, with 7 nucleotides matching TRBD1. Germline V CDR1 and CDR2: SNHLY, FYNNEI. Trimming at V came to 5 bases and at J to 6 bases, leaving 7 bases not matched to a gene. The CDR3 is 14 residues long. The CDR3 bases are TGTGCCAGCAGTTCCGGGACAGTCTCCAATGAGCAGTTCTTC. The encoded protein is CASSSGTVSNEQFF.

This clonotype appeared a few times. This chain uses TRBV6-2 or TRBV6-3 with TRBJ2-7; 9 bases are a match to TRBD2. Trimming took 6 bases from V and 2 from J; bases not matched to a gene: 5. The CDR3 extends over 14 amino acids. The germline V gene encodes CDR1 MNHEY and CDR2 SVGEGT. Written as DNA, the CDR3 is TGTGCCAGCAGACGACTAGCGGCACCCTACGAGCAGTACTTC. Translation gives CASRRLAAPYEQYF.

The chain joins TRBV29-1 to TRBJ2-5; TRBD2 matches at 11 bases. The germline CDR1 and CDR2 sequences are SQVTM and ANQGSEA. Losses at the gene ends were 4 bases for V and 0 bases for J; bases not matched to a gene: 4. The length of the CDR3 is 15 residues. CDR3 in amino acids: CSVALLAGDQETQYF. CDR3 bases: TGCAGCGTTGCCTTACTAGCGGGGGACCAAGAGACCCAGTACTTC. Complete variable domain (other parts from reference TRBV29-1 and TRBJ2-5): SAVISQKPSRDICQRGTSLTIQCQVDSQVTMMFWYRQQPGQSLTLIATANQGSEATYESGFVIDKFPISRPNLTFSTLTVSNMSPEDSSIYLCSVALLAGDQETQYFGPGTRLLVL.

The chain couples TRBV21-1 to TRBJ2-7; TRBD1, the D gene given by the table, was not confirmed from the DNA. TRBV21-1 has pseudogene status. This CDR3 has 17 amino acids. Written as DNA, the CDR3 is TGTGCCAGAAGCACCCGAAAATGTAGGACCCCCGCCTACGAGCAGTACTTC. Protein sequence: CARSTRKCRTPAYEQYF.

The chain links TRBV6-2 or TRBV6-3 to TRBJ2-3; 8 bases map to TRBD2. CDR3 size: 16 residues. Germline V lookup: CDR1 MNHEY, CDR2 SVGEGT. With V trimmed by 2 bases and J by 2 bases, 6 bases remained unmatched. The DNA of the CDR3 is TGTGCCAGCAGTTACCGGCGGGGGGCCGTCACAGATACGCAGTATTTT. Amino acids: CASSYRRGAVTDTQYF.

Only a few counts were recorded for this clonotype. The V call is TRBV5-5, the J call TRBJ2-7; 10 nucleotides match TRBD2. The CDR3 contains 15 residues. V dropped 0 bases and J dropped 7; count of bases not matched to a gene: 7. In germline, CDR1 is SGHKS, CDR2 YYEKEE (reference sequence). The DNA of the CDR3 is TGTGCCAGCAGCTTGGCCGGGACTAGCGTTCTGGAGCAGTACTTC. Residues: CASSLAGTSVLEQYF.

The chain recombines TRBV5-1 with TRBJ2-2, with 12 bases identical to TRBD2. This CDR3 contains 17 residues. V lost 0 bases and J lost 0; bases outside the gene matches: 0. The germline V gene has CDR1 SGHRS and CDR2 YFSETQ. The CDR3: CASSLGLAGANTGELFF. The CDR3, as DNA: TGCGCCAGCAGCTTGGGACTAGCGGGGGCGAACACCGGGGAGCTGTTTTTT.

The V and J genes are TRBV12-3 or TRBV12-4 and TRBJ2-7; TRBD1 matches 9 bases. CDR3 length: 14 amino acids. J was trimmed by 12 bases and V by 2 bases; bases with no gene match: 11. CDR3 residues: CASSLTGQGGSRYF. The CDR3 coding sequence is TGTGCCAGCAGTTTAACGGGACAGGGCGGTTCACGGTACTTC.

This clonotype turned up a few times. V and J are TRBV7-2 and TRBJ2-1, with D tentatively TRBD1 (6 bases). Germline loops: CDR1 SGHTA, CDR2 FQGNSA. The CDR3 is 15 amino acids. V was shortened by 2 bases and J by 4 bases, with 12 bases between the two germline ends. The CDR3 nucleotides read TGTGCCAGCAGCTTATCTGGGGGACATTACAATGAGCAGTTCTTC. The encoded protein is CASSLSGGHYNEQFF. Variable domain in full (rest from reference TRBV7-2 and TRBJ2-1): GAGVSQSPSNKVTEKGKDVELRCDPISGHTALYWYRQSLGQGLEFLIYFQGNSAPDKSGLPSDRFSAERTGGSVSTLTIQRTQQEDSAVYLCASSLSGGHYNEQFFGPGTRLTVL.

In its sample, this clonotype was seen a few times. The chain combines TRBV9 with TRBJ1-4; 7 bases line up with TRBD1. The germline V gene encodes CDR1 SGDLS and CDR2 YYNGEE. The CDR3 is made up of 14 amino acids. V was pared by 1 base and J by 5 bases, with 2 bases of the junction left unmatched. CDR3 region: CASSVSGGNEKLFF. CDR3 nucleotide sequence: TGTGCCAGCAGCGTATCAGGGGGGAATGAAAAACTGTTTTTT.

The chain carries TRBV12-3 or TRBV12-4 and TRBJ2-5; D is undetermined. This CDR3 comprises 13 residues. V was shortened by 7 bases and J by 4 bases, with 13 bases between the two germline ends. The CDR3 DNA is TGTGCCAGCAATCAGAATTTTGGAGAGACCCAGTACTTC. Encoded protein: CASNQNFGETQYF.

This clonotype was observed once. The CDR3 sequence: CASSVGAGISSTDTQYF. The CDR3 nucleotides read TGTGCCAGCAGCGTAGGGGCAGGGATATCTAGCACAGATACGCAGTATTTT. The rearrangement links TRBV9 to TRBJ2-3, with a possible D match to TRBD1 (5 bases). CDR1 and CDR2 (germline): SGDLS, YYNGEE. The V end lost 0 bases, the J end lost 0 bases, and 14 bases lay between the germline ends. The CDR3 is 17 residues long. Based on the CDR3 plus reference TRBV9 and TRBJ2-3, the full variable domain is DSGVTQTPKHLITATGQRVTLRCSPRSGDLSVYWYQQSLDQGLQFLIQYYNGEERAKGNILERFSAQQFPDLHSELNLSSLELGDSALYFCASSVGAGISSTDTQYFGPGTRLTVL.

This clonotype was seen more than once but under ten times. The V and J genes are TRBV10-3 and TRBJ1-6; D possibly corresponds to TRBD1 (6 bases). The germline CDR1 and CDR2 sequences are ENHRY and SYGVKD. Deletions cut 10 bases from V and 9 bases from J, with 19 bases between. This CDR3 spans 14 amino acids. Here the CDR3 DNA reads TGTGCCACCACATTGGACAGTAAGGGTTCACCCCTCCACTTT. This gives the protein CATTLDSKGSPLHF.

This clonotype was counted only a few times. The V gene is TRBV6-2 or TRBV6-3, the J gene TRBJ2-5; D is unresolved. The CDR3 has 12 residues. Germline V gives CDR1 MNHEY, CDR2 SVGEGT. Deletions cut 7 bases from V and 2 bases from J, with 8 bases between. The CDR3, as DNA: TGTGCCAGCATGGGATCTCAAGAGACCCAGTACTTC. Protein product: CASMGSQETQYF.

This clonotype came up a few times. The gene calls are TRBV4-2 and TRBJ2-5, with D possibly called TRBD1 or TRBD2 (5 bases each). V lost 4 bases, J lost 1 base, and 13 bases lay in between. This CDR3 has 15 residues. Germline CDR1 and CDR2: LGHNA and YNFKEQ. The CDR3 coding sequence is TGTGCCAGCAGCCGGGACCCGACACTCCAAGAGACCCAGTACTTC. Translated: CASSRDPTLQETQYF.

The genes are TRBV6-6 and TRBJ1-5; D is ambiguous. CDR1 and CDR2 from the germline V gene are MNHNY and SVGAGI (reference sequence). The ends were cut back, 10 bases at V and 4 bases at J, with 14 bases in the middle. The length of the CDR3 is 13 residues. CDR3 DNA sequence: TGTGCCACACGCTACAAACTGAATCAGCCCCAGCATTTT. This gives the protein CATRYKLNQPQHF.

V is TRBV25-1 and J is TRBJ2-6, with TRBD1 matching over 8 bases. This CDR3 has 18 residues. CDR1 MGHDK and CDR2 SYGVNS come from the germline V gene. V gave up 4 bases and J gave up 0 bases; unmatched junction bases: 8. For the CDR3, the DNA is TGTGCCAGCAGTGCTCGACAGGGGATCACCTCTGGGGCCAACGTCCTGACTTTC. The encoded protein is CASSARQGITSGANVLTF.

V and J are TRBV15 and TRBJ2-3; D might be TRBD1 or TRBD2, each matching 5 bases. This CDR3 region has 15 residues. Germline V lookup: CDR1 LNHNV, CDR2 YYDKDF (reference sequence). V lost 8 bases and J 4 bases, leaving 19 bases between the germline ends. The CDR3 nucleotides read TGTGCCACCTCCCCCGGGGCCCAAAAGGCAGATACGCAGTATTTT. Residues: CATSPGAQKADTQYF.

This clonotype has ten or more counts. The CDR3 nucleotides are TGTGCCAGCATCCTAGCGGGGGGGCCCCTCAATGAGCAGTTCTTC. This codes for CASILAGGPLNEQFF. The chain uses TRBV12-3 or TRBV12-4 and TRBJ2-1, with 12 bases that match TRBD2. The V and J ends lost 7 bases and 6 bases, in that order; junction bases with no gene match: 7. This CDR3 region has 15 residues.

This chain joins TRBV5-1 and TRBJ2-7; D remains ambiguous. The CDR3 extends over 14 amino acids. Germline V gene data show CDR1 as SGHRS and CDR2 as YFSETQ. V was trimmed by 6 bases and J by 1 base, leaving 14 bases between them. The CDR3: CASNVQATSYEQYF. Here the CDR3 DNA reads TGCGCCAGCAACGTGCAGGCGACTTCCTACGAGCAGTACTTC.

This clonotype occurred many times. The chain is built from TRBV28 and TRBJ1-5, with D perhaps matching TRBD1 (5 bases). Germline V CDR1 and CDR2: MDHEN, SYDVKM. The CDR3 is 14 residues long. V gave up 5 bases and J gave up 0 bases, with 8 bases separating them. Here the CDR3 reads CASSRQHSNQPQHF. CDR3 nucleotide sequence: TGTGCCAGCAGTAGACAGCATAGCAATCAGCCCCAGCATTTT.

V usage is TRBV12-3 or TRBV12-4 and J usage is TRBJ1-3; TRBD1 is a possible D gene (5 bases). Trimming removed 6 bases from V and 0 bases from J, with 12 bases in between. The CDR3 sequence is 15 residues long. The CDR3 bases are TGTGCCAGCAGGGTTACAGGCTCCTCTGGAAACACCATATATTTT. Protein: CASRVTGSSGNTIYF.

There are a few counts of this clonotype. The chain employs TRBV20-1 and TRBJ1-4, with a tentative D call TRBD1 (6 bases). The CDR3 spans 16 residues. The V and J ends lost 0 bases and 6 bases respectively, with 17 bases between them. In germline, CDR1 is DFQATT, CDR2 SNEGSKA (reference sequence). Here the CDR3 DNA reads TGCAGTGCTAGAGATGGGGGGGCAGGGGATTATGAAAAACTGTTTTTT. Protein sequence: CSARDGGAGDYEKLFF.

This chain connects TRBV10-3 to TRBJ1-2; the D gene is possibly TRBD1 (6 bases). CDR1 and CDR2 (germline): ENHRY, SYGVKD. The CDR3 extends over 12 amino acids. The V end was cut by 6 bases, the J end by 5 bases, with 10 bases between. Written as DNA, the CDR3 is TGTGCCATCAGGGCGGACAGTTATGGCTACACCTTC. This translates into CAIRADSYGYTF.